The 24 T cell receptor beta chains reported below all come from one sample, sequenced in a study of cytomegalovirus exposure and HLA in healthy donors. Primers: 60 Vbeta forward and 13 Jbeta reverse. Method: immunoSEQ multiplex PCR; TCRdb's copy keeps in-frame clones and lacks some. The sample lists about 170,000 clones, roughly 83% occurring once. The specimen was PBMCs. These receptors all come from a woman aged 50 to 65 in good health and CMV-seronegative.

The chain joins TRBV6-5 to TRBJ1-1; D is unclear. Germline CDR1 reads MNHEY; CDR2 reads SVGAGI. The CDR3 is made up of 13 amino acids. Trimming pared 5 bases from V and 0 bases from J, leaving 7 bases between. Here the CDR3 reads CASSAQMNTEAFF. The CDR3 DNA reads TGTGCCAGCAGTGCTCAGATGAACACTGAAGCTTTCTTT.

This clone was recorded a few times. The chain links TRBV27 to TRBJ2-7, with 7 nucleotides matching TRBD1. The CDR3 sequence is 15 residues long. Germline assignment: CDR1 MNHEY and CDR2 SMNVEV (reference sequence). J gave up 0 bases and V 5 bases, and 7 bases lay outside the gene matches. The CDR3 loop is CASSPSRDSSYEQYF. The CDR3 nucleotides are TGTGCCAGCAGTCCATCACGGGACAGCTCCTACGAGCAGTACTTC.

The chain carries TRBV27 and TRBJ2-7; D is perhaps TRBD1 (5 bases). In germline, CDR1 is MNHEY, CDR2 SMNVEV (reference sequence). Deletions cut 5 bases from V and 3 bases from J, with 14 bases between. The CDR3 runs 14 residues. CDR3 nucleotide sequence: TGTGCCAGCAGTAGGAACCCCCAGGGCTACGAGCAGTACTTC. This gives the protein CASSRNPQGYEQYF.

This chain joins TRBV4-1 and TRBJ2-3, with 11 bases that match TRBD2. Per germline, CDR1 MGHRA and CDR2 YSYEKL. The CDR3 is 19 residues long. V was pared by 0 bases and J by 7 bases, with 15 bases of the junction left unmatched. The CDR3 coding sequence is TGCGCCAGCAGCCAAGAGGGGTTACGGGGACTAGCGGTCACTTATACGCAGTATTTT. It yields the protein CASSQEGLRGLAVTYTQYF.

The chain is built from TRBV5-1 and TRBJ2-7; 9 bases agree with TRBD1. The V gene's germline CDR1 is SGHRS and CDR2 YFSETQ. The length of the CDR3 is 15 residues. The V segment lost 4 bases and the J segment 7 bases; nucleotides outside the gene matches: 12. CDR3 nucleotide sequence: TGCGCCAGCAGCCCGGGACAGGGAAGGATTGGGGAGCAGTACTTC. Its protein product is CASSPGQGRIGEQYF.

For this clone: At one end, the junction sequence differs from germline, possibly due to a read error. The chain links TRBV28 to TRBJ1-3; possible D gene TRBD1, 6 bases. Germline CDR1 reads MDHEN; CDR2 reads SYDVKM. CDR3 length equals 14 residues. The DNA for the CDR3 is TGTGCCAGCAGAAATACAGGGAGTGGATACACCATATATTTT. This codes for CASRNTGSGYTIYF.

This clone was recorded a few times. The rearrangement uses TRBV5-1 and TRBJ2-1; possibly TRBD1 for D (6 bases). Trimming took off 4 bases at V and 3 bases at J, with 11 bases between the two ends. The germline gives CDR1 SGHRS, CDR2 YFSETQ. The CDR3 totals 14 residues. CDR3 coding DNA: TGCGCCAGCAGCCCTCAGGACAGCTACAATGAGCAGTTCTTC. This sequence encodes CASSPQDSYNEQFF. Supplemented by reference TRBV5-1 and TRBJ2-1, the full variable domain reads KAGVTQTPRYLIKTRGQQVTLSCSPISGHRSVSWYQQTPGQGLQFLFEYFSETQRNKGNFPGRFSGRQFSNSRSEMNVSTLELGDSALYLCASSPQDSYNEQFFGPGTRLTVL.

V usage is TRBV25-1 and J usage is TRBJ2-1, with a tentative D call TRBD1 (5 bases). Germline values: CDR1 MGHDK, CDR2 SYGVNS. V lost 8 bases to trimming and J lost 3 bases, with 14 bases between them. The CDR3 totals 14 residues. CDR3 nucleotides: TGTGCCAGCGAAGGACAAAAAGGCTACAATGAGCAGTTCTTC. Translating gives CASEGQKGYNEQFF.

This clone was observed a few times. The chain joins TRBV6-5 to TRBJ1-1; 8 nucleotides agree with TRBD1. After removal of 0 bases from V and 5 bases from J, the junction contained 8 bases not matched to a gene. Germline lookup yields CDR1 MNHEY and CDR2 SVGAGI. This CDR3 is 16 amino acids long. CDR3 sequence (DNA): TGTGCCAGCAGTTACTCGAGCAGGGGGCGGGTGACTGAAGCTTTCTTT. Residues: CASSYSSRGRVTEAFF.

This sequence joins TRBV5-6 and TRBJ1-1, with D maybe TRBD1 (6 bases). V shed 4 bases and J shed 5 bases, with 21 bases lying between them. The CDR3 runs 16 residues. In germline, CDR1 is SGHDT, CDR2 YYEEEE. In DNA, the CDR3 is TGTGCCAGCAGCAATGGGGCAGGGGCGCCAGAAACTGAAGCTTTCTTT. Translated: CASSNGAGAPETEAFF.

The chain couples TRBV6-5 to TRBJ2-2; D remains ambiguous. The germline V gene encodes CDR1 MNHEY and CDR2 SVGAGI. The CDR3 contains 12 residues. V was clipped by 6 bases and J by 3 bases, with 5 bases between them. CDR3 region: CASRQYTGELFF. The CDR3 DNA follows: TGTGCCAGCAGACAATACACCGGGGAGCTGTTTTTT.

V and J are TRBV6-1 and TRBJ1-5; TRBD1 matches at 9 bases. Trimming cost V 6 bases and J 4 bases; bases outside gene matches: 7. Germline CDR1 is MNHNS and CDR2 is SASEGT. The CDR3 totals 15 residues. CDR3 protein: CASSQGQGLNQPQHF. For the CDR3, the DNA is TGTGCCAGCAGCCAGGGACAGGGCCTTAATCAGCCCCAGCATTTT.

The chain links TRBV10-1 to TRBJ2-2, with D possibly TRBD2 on 5 matching bases. The CDR3 contains 15 residues. Germline values: CDR1 WNHNN, CDR2 SYGVQD (reference sequence). The V end was cut by 1 base, the J end by 7 bases, with 13 bases between. CDR3 in amino acids: CASSELRVSVGELFF. In DNA, the CDR3 is TGCGCCAGCAGTGAGTTGAGGGTTTCGGTCGGGGAGCTGTTTTTT.

The chain uses TRBV6-4 and TRBJ1-5; D is undetermined. Germline values: CDR1 MRHNA, CDR2 SNTAGT. The CDR3 is made up of 14 amino acids. The V and J ends lost 3 bases and 6 bases respectively, with 12 bases between them. Written as DNA, the CDR3 is TGTGCCAGCAGTGAACATTCCACGGGTCAGCCCCAGCATTTT. It codes for CASSEHSTGQPQHF.

V and J are TRBV9 and TRBJ1-1; no reliable D call. Germline V gene lookup returns CDR1 SGDLS and CDR2 YYNGEE. The ends were cut back, 0 bases at V and 4 bases at J, with 13 bases in the middle. There are 15 residues in the CDR3. The CDR3 region is CASSVGGKAGTEAFF. CDR3 nucleotide sequence: TGTGCCAGCAGCGTAGGAGGCAAAGCGGGCACTGAAGCTTTCTTT. Full variable domain (outside the CDR3, taken from reference TRBV9 and TRBJ1-1): DSGVTQTPKHLITATGQRVTLRCSPRSGDLSVYWYQQSLDQGLQFLIQYYNGEERAKGNILERFSAQQFPDLHSELNLSSLELGDSALYFCASSVGGKAGTEAFFGQGTRLTVV.

The chain joins TRBV19 to TRBJ2-4; TRBD2 aligns across 10 bases. Trimming cost V 8 bases and J 7 bases; bases outside gene matches: 8. Germline V gives CDR1 LNHDA, CDR2 SQIVND (reference sequence). This CDR3 comprises 14 residues. The CDR3 is CASGIGSGRNIQYF. CDR3 DNA sequence: TGTGCCAGTGGGATTGGTAGCGGGAGGAACATTCAGTACTTC.

The chain recombines TRBV14 with TRBJ2-1, with a weak D call TRBD2 (6 bases). With 1 base removed from V and 6 bases from J, the gap between germline ends came to 16 bases. Germline CDR1 reads SGHDN; CDR2 reads FVKESK. The CDR3 extends over 16 amino acids. CDR3 bases: TGTGCCAGCAGCCAAGTGATCGGAGGGGCCCTCAATGAGCAGTTCTTC. Amino acid sequence: CASSQVIGGALNEQFF.

This clone has a handful of counts. The chain recombines TRBV28 with TRBJ2-7; 7 bases map to TRBD1. Germline CDR1 and CDR2: MDHEN and SYDVKM. The CDR3 length is 14 residues. The V and J ends lost 7 bases and 0 bases, in that order; junction bases with no gene match: 6. The CDR3 DNA reads TGTGCCAGCACCCTACAGGGGTTCTCCTACGAGCAGTACTTC. This sequence encodes CASTLQGFSYEQYF.

The gene calls are TRBV4-3 and TRBJ2-2, with 8 nucleotides matching TRBD1. This CDR3 is built from 15 residues. V trimming: 0 bases; J trimming: 4 bases; junction bases outside the gene matches: 1. The germline gives CDR1 LGHNA, CDR2 YSLEER. CDR3 nucleotides: TGCGCCAGCAGCCAAGATCAGGGGGCCACCGGGGAGCTGTTTTTT. Translation: CASSQDQGATGELFF.

This clone has only a few counts. The chain joins TRBV5-1 to TRBJ2-1; 13 nucleotides align to TRBD2. The CDR3 sequence is 16 residues long. Germline trimming cut 4 bases from V and 9 bases from J; bases unmatched to any gene: 10. Germline V CDR1 and CDR2: SGHRS, YFSETQ. The DNA of the CDR3 is TGCGCCAGCAGCCCCGGACTAGCGGGAGCGGGTGGTGAGCAGTTCTTC. Translated: CASSPGLAGAGGEQFF.

A remark on this clone: Other nucleotide sequences in the sample specify the same CDR3. The V gene is TRBV28, the J gene TRBJ2-7, with a possible D match to TRBD2 (5 bases). Germline-derived CDR1 and CDR2 are MDHEN and SYDVKM. This CDR3 is 14 amino acids long. The ends were cut back, 5 bases at V and 2 bases at J, with 13 bases in the middle. The CDR3 is CASSLLAGAYEQYF. CDR3 nucleotides: TGTGCCAGCAGTCTTCTTGCCGGGGCCTACGAGCAGTACTTC. The full variable domain, its missing parts supplied by reference TRBV28 and TRBJ2-7, is DVKVTQSSRYLVKRTGEKVFLECVQDMDHENMFWYRQDPGLGLRLIYFSYDVKMKEKGDIPEGYSVSREKKERFSLILESASTNQTSMYLCASSLLAGAYEQYFGPGTRLTVT.

V is TRBV5-1 and J is TRBJ2-3, with TRBD2 matching 8 bases. The CDR3 length is 17 residues. The trim removed 3 bases at V and 3 bases at J, leaving 12 bases unmatched. Germline CDR1 is SGHRS and CDR2 is YFSETQ. The CDR3 DNA reads as TGCGCCAGCAGCTCGGGGGGGGGTAGCGGAGGAACAGATACGCAGTATTTT. Its protein product is CASSSGGGSGGTDTQYF.

The sample holds a few counts of this clone. V usage is TRBV6-5 and J usage is TRBJ1-2; TRBD1 matches 7 bases. This CDR3 has 14 residues. The germline V gene encodes CDR1 MNHEY and CDR2 SVGAGI. The V gene end was trimmed by 6 bases and the J gene end by 3 bases; junction bases not matched to a gene: 7. CDR3 nucleotide sequence: TGTGCCAGCAGAAACTCCGGGACAGACTATGGCTACACCTTC. This sequence encodes CASRNSGTDYGYTF.

The chain joins TRBV5-1 to TRBJ2-5; D unresolved. The tail of the sequence fits TRBJ2-7 better, so the J call may be wrong. Germline CDR1 SGHRS, CDR2 YFSETQ. The CDR3 length is 13 residues. CDR3 loop: CASSFGFPYEQYF. The CDR3 bases are TGCGCCAGCAGCTTTGGTTTCCCCTACGAGCAGTACTTC.